This T cell receptor (beta chain) emerged from a study of lymphopenia after photon versus proton radiotherapy. TCRdb's table, derived via immunoSEQ multiplex PCR, lists solely in-frame clones and lacks some. The data show around 12,000 clones, about 85% seen once. Study-wide points: Oligoclonal CD8+ Temra expansion after nadir drove photon patients' diversity drop.

In the case of this clone: Its antigen is as yet unknown.

The length of the CDR3 is 13 residues. Germline-derived CDR1 and CDR2 are SGHDT and YYEEEE. J lost 6 bases, V lost 3 bases, and 3 bases had no gene match. The chain joins TRBV5-6 to TRBJ2-7, with TRBD1 matching 10 bases. The sample in question was peripheral blood, obtained from a patient treated with photon-based radiotherapy. The sequence was obtained from a man aged 60 to 75 with pancreatic cancer. The CDR3 bases are TGTGCCAGCAGCTGGGGGACAGGGGCCGAGCAGTACTTC. Its translation: CASSWGTGAEQYF.